This is a list of T cell receptor beta chains from one sample in a study of T cell repertoires in cytomegalovirus infection. MiXCR, run by TCRdb on the reads, gives a single entry per CDR3 protein. The table has about 830,000 distinct CDR3 sequences, less than 35% seen once. Their target antigens are unknown. The sample in question was cultured CD8+ T cells from PBMCs, obtained from culture after CMV antigen stimulation. These receptors originate from a human donor in good health (CMV status not recorded). Some clones in this sample may be carry-over from other donors' samples. The CDR3 runs from the conserved cysteine through the conserved F or W. D genes are given only for firm matches. Clone size appears in some rows only: once, few, many, or a class for an expanded clone.

TRBV7-9,.,TRBD1,TRBJ1-1,TGTGCCAGCAGCCTGGGACAGAACCGTGAAGCTTTCTTT,CASSLGQNREAFF
TRBV6-2/TRBV6-3,few,.,TRBJ1-2,TGTGCCAGCAGTTACCTCACTAGGACGGCGGACTATGGCTACACCTTC,CASSYLTRTADYGYTF
TRBV28,.,TRBD1,TRBJ2-3,TGTGCCAGCAGTTTTTTTGGGGACAGGGACTTAGATACGCAGTATTTT,CASSFFGDRDLDTQYF
TRBV4-3,few,.,TRBJ2-1,TGCGCCAGCAGCCAGCAGGGGACTCCCTACAATGAGCAGTTCTTC,CASSQQGTPYNEQFF
TRBV5-5,.,.,TRBJ2-1,TGTGCCAGCAGCTCCGGCAGGAGGGGTTCCTACAATGAGCAGTTCTTC,CASSSGRRGSYNEQFF
TRBV29-1,few,.,TRBJ1-2,TGCAGCGCTAGGATGGCCGATCGGTATGGCTACACCTTC,CSARMADRYGYTF
TRBV11-2,few,TRBD2,TRBJ2-1,TGTGCCAGCAGGGAACTAGCGGGGGGCCGGGCGGAGCAGTTCTTC,CASRELAGGRAEQFF
TRBV7-3,few,.,TRBJ2-3,TGTGCCAGCAGCTTATTGGGAGGCGGGGACCTCACAGATACGCAGTATTTT,CASSLLGGGDLTDTQYF
TRBV12-3/TRBV12-4,.,.,TRBJ2-7,TGTGCCAGCAGCAACACCTACTACGAGCAGTACTTC,CASSNTYYEQYF
TRBV28,.,.,TRBJ2-6,TGTGCCAGCAGGGCCCTCTCTGGGGCCAACGTCCTGACTTTC,CASRALSGANVLTF
TRBV7-6,many,.,TRBJ1-5,TGTGCCAGCAGCTCGGGTCGTTACAATCAGCCCCAGCATTTT,CASSSGRYNQPQHF
TRBV7-6,few,.,TRBJ1-1,TGTGCCAGCAGCCCGCTGGACGGCCGCCCTGAAGCTTTCTTT,CASSPLDGRPEAFF
TRBV27,few,.,TRBJ1-1,TGTGCCAGCAGTTGGAGCCGGGGGAGCACTGAAGCTTTCTTT,CASSWSRGSTEAFF
TRBV7-2,few,.,TRBJ1-6,TGTGCCAGCAGGGAGAGAGGGAGCTCCTATAATTCACCCCTCCACTTT,CASRERGSSYNSPLHF
TRBV4-3,few,.,TRBJ2-5,TGCGCCAGCAGCCAAGTCGCAGCCGGAGAGACCCAGTACTTC,CASSQVAAGETQYF
TRBV24-1,.,.,TRBJ2-4,TGTGCCACCAGTGAGGGTCAGGGCACCAAAAACATTCAGTACTTC,CATSEGQGTKNIQYF
TRBV7-9,few,.,TRBJ1-2,TGTGCCAGCAGCTTTTCCCACGCAGGGAACTATGGCTACACCTTC,CASSFSHAGNYGYTF
TRBV7-9,many,.,TRBJ1-1,TGTGCCAGCAGCTCACAGGGAAACACTGAAGCTTTCTTT,CASSSQGNTEAFF
TRBV12-3/TRBV12-4,.,.,TRBJ1-2,TGTGCCAGCACCGAGGACGTCCAAAACTATGGCTACACCTTC,CASTEDVQNYGYTF
TRBV24-1,.,.,TRBJ2-6,TGTGCCACCAGTGATCCCCTAAGCGGGGCCAACGTCCTGACTTTC,CATSDPLSGANVLTF
TRBV23-1,.,.,TRBJ2-5,TGCGCCAGCAGTCAATCGAAGGGCAGGGGAATAAGTAAAGGATACTTC,CASSQSKGRGISKGYF
TRBV14,.,.,TRBJ2-5,TGTGCCAGCAGCCAAGATCTCCTAAGGGAAGAGACCCAGTACTTC,CASSQDLLREETQYF
TRBV28,few,TRBD1,TRBJ1-2,TGTGCCAGCAGTTCCGATTGGGACAGGGCGCATGGCTACACCTTC,CASSSDWDRAHGYTF
TRBV9,few,.,TRBJ1-5,TGTGCCAGCAACCCCGGGGGCACCAATCAGCCCCAGCATTTT,CASNPGGTNQPQHF
TRBV20-1,many,TRBD1,TRBJ1-1,TGCAGTGCTAGAGATGTCCCAGGGGGCTACACTGAAGCTTTCTTT,CSARDVPGGYTEAFF
TRBV10-3,once,TRBD1,TRBJ2-6,TGTGCCACCTTAATGGCCCAAGGGGGCCCTGGGGCCAACGTCCTGACTTTC,CATLMAQGGPGANVLTF
TRBV6-2/TRBV6-3,few,TRBD1,TRBJ2-2,TGTGCCAGCCGGGACAGGGGGGAAAGGCGGAACACCGGGGAGCTGTTTTTT,CASRDRGERRNTGELFF
TRBV7-6,.,TRBD1,TRBJ2-2,TGTGCCAGCAGCCTCTGGGACAGGGGACCCGGGGAGCTGTTTTTT,CASSLWDRGPGELFF
TRBV2,.,TRBD2,TRBJ2-1,TGTGCCAGCAGTGGCGAGGGACTAGTGGGTCTGAATGAGCAGTTCTTC,CASSGEGLVGLNEQFF
TRBV6-5,.,.,TRBJ1-4,TGTGCCAGCAGTGACCAAAGACAGATAGAGGAAAAACTGTTTTTT,CASSDQRQIEEKLFF
TRBV7-8,many,TRBD1,TRBJ2-1,TGTGCCAGCAGCTCTAAAACAGGGGCCCCAATCAATGAGCAGTTCTTC,CASSSKTGAPINEQFF
TRBV5-4,.,TRBD1,TRBJ2-7,TGTGCCAGCAGCTTGGACAGGGGATACAGGGGGCAGTACTTC,CASSLDRGYRGQYF
TRBV27,few,TRBD2,TRBJ2-5,TGTGCCAGCAGTTCGACTAGCGGGGGGGTAATAGAGACCCAGTACTTC,CASSSTSGGVIETQYF
TRBV6-2/TRBV6-3,.,TRBD1,TRBJ1-6,TGTGCCAGCAGTCCGGGACAGTCGGGTTCACCCCTCCACTTT,CASSPGQSGSPLHF
TRBV14,.,TRBD1,TRBJ1-1,TGTGCCAGCAGCCCAAGGGACAGAATTGGGAACACTGAAGCTTTCTTT,CASSPRDRIGNTEAFF
TRBV7-9,few,.,TRBJ2-7,TGTGCCAGTCCCCCTAGCGCCGGGTTCTCGCACGAGCAGTACTTC,CASPPSAGFSHEQYF
TRBV7-2,many,TRBD2,TRBJ2-3,TGTGCCAGCAGCTTAGCGAAGGCTAGCGGCGACCCCACAGATACGCAGTATTTT,CASSLAKASGDPTDTQYF
TRBV7-2,many,.,TRBJ2-7,TGTGCCAGCAGCCCAGGACGGTTACAAGAGCAGTACTTC,CASSPGRLQEQYF
TRBV7-8,few,.,TRBJ1-1,TGTGCCAGCAGCTTGAGGTCAGGGGCCCACACTGAAGCTTTCTTT,CASSLRSGAHTEAFF
TRBV29-1,.,.,TRBJ2-1,TGCAGCGTTGAGGGGGGTCTCTACAATGAGCAGTTCTTC,CSVEGGLYNEQFF
TRBV7-6,once,TRBD2,TRBJ2-1,TGTGCCAACAGCTTAGAGAGACTAGCGGGGGGGCAACTGGACTACAATGAGCAGTTCTTC,CANSLERLAGGQLDYNEQFF
TRBV7-9,many,.,TRBJ2-1,TGTGCCAGCAGCTTGGGGAACTACAGCTCCTACAATGAGCAGTTCTTC,CASSLGNYSSYNEQFF
TRBV27,.,TRBD2,TRBJ2-5,TGTGCCAGCAGTTTACAGCCGGGACTAGCGGGGGGGCCTCCATCCCAAGAGACCCAGTACTTC,CASSLQPGLAGGPPSQETQYF
TRBV10-2,few,.,TRBJ2-7,TGCGCCAGCAGCCCAAGTACCACCTACGAGCAGTACTTC,CASSPSTTYEQYF
TRBV4-1,few,.,TRBJ2-1,TGCGCCAGCAGCCAAGTCCCCAGTCTTCTGGATGAGCAGTTCTTC,CASSQVPSLLDEQFF
TRBV25-1,few,.,TRBJ2-2,TGTGCCAGCAGTGAATTCTTTGCAGCGAACACCGGGGAGCTGTTTTTT,CASSEFFAANTGELFF